The 9 T cell receptor beta chains listed next were all sequenced from one sample in a study of cytomegalovirus exposure and HLA in healthy donors. Some clones are missing from TCRdb's copy, which holds only in-frame ones; the method was immunoSEQ multiplex PCR. The sample yields 150,000 or so clones, roughly 87% seen once. The sequencing sample was made of PBMCs. The origin of the receptors is a woman aged 18-29 years in good health and CMV-seronegative.

The chain employs TRBV25-1 and TRBJ2-5; perhaps TRBD1 as D (6 bases). The CDR3 extends over 15 amino acids. V dropped 3 bases and J dropped 5 bases, with 16 bases sitting between them. Germline V gene sequence: CDR1 MGHDK, CDR2 SYGVNS. In DNA form, the CDR3 reads TGTGCCAGCAGTGATCGCGACAGGCTTGCCGAGACCCAGTACTTC. Its protein product is CASSDRDRLAETQYF.

The chain couples TRBV18 to TRBJ1-3, with D uncertain. The CDR3 is made up of 15 amino acids. CDR1 is KGHSH, CDR2 LQKENI, per germline. Trimming removed 6 bases at V and 4 bases at J, with 16 bases between. This CDR3 is CASSQDPSEGNTIYF. CDR3 sequence (DNA): TGTGCCAGCTCTCAAGACCCTAGTGAAGGAAACACCATATATTTT. Full variable domain (outside the CDR3, taken from reference TRBV18 and TRBJ1-3): NAGVMQNPRHLVRRRGQEARLRCSPMKGHSHVYWYRQLPEEGLKFMVYLQKENIIDESGMPKERFSAEFPKEGPSILRIQQVVRGDSAAYFCASSQDPSEGNTIYFGEGSWLTVV.

This chain uses TRBV7-3 with TRBJ2-2; perhaps TRBD2 as D (5 bases). This CDR3 has 15 residues. The germline V gene has CDR1 SGHTA and CDR2 FQGTGA. Trimming pared 3 bases from V and 0 bases from J, leaving 8 bases between. The CDR3 spells CASSFRSANTGELFF. The DNA of the CDR3 is TGTGCCAGCAGCTTCCGTAGCGCGAACACCGGGGAGCTGTTTTTT.

This clone was recorded only once. At one end the junction does not follow the germline gene, possibly because of a read error. The chain employs TRBV12-5 and TRBJ1-1; tentative D call: TRBD1 (6 bases). Germline CDR1 LGHNT, CDR2 FRNRAP. The CDR3 contains 11 residues. This chain's CDR3 is CAGGGRRGALF. The CDR3 DNA sequence: TGTGCTGGGGGCGGCCGGCGTGGTGCTCTCTTT.

This rearrangement joins TRBV18 to TRBJ2-5; D unclear. The CDR3 is made up of 15 amino acids. V lost 3 bases, J lost 5 bases, and 16 bases lay in between. Germline V gene lookup returns CDR1 KGHSH and CDR2 LQKENI. CDR3 nucleotides: TGTGCCAGCTCACCGGCGGTGTCCTACGAGGAGACCCAGTACTTC. Its translation: CASSPAVSYEETQYF. The variable domain in full, with the rest retrieved from reference TRBV18 and TRBJ2-5, is NAGVMQNPRHLVRRRGQEARLRCSPMKGHSHVYWYRQLPEEGLKFMVYLQKENIIDESGMPKERFSAEFPKEGPSILRIQQVVRGDSAAYFCASSPAVSYEETQYFGPGTRLLVL.

This clone counts as medium-sized (0.01 to 0.1%). The chain uses TRBV6-4 and TRBJ2-6, with no clear D. V dropped 0 bases and J dropped 4 bases, with 7 bases sitting between them. Germline lookup yields CDR1 MRHNA and CDR2 SNTAGT. This CDR3 has 15 residues. The CDR3 region is CASSDSQMGANVLTF. CDR3 DNA sequence: TGTGCCAGCAGTGACTCCCAGATGGGGGCCAACGTCCTGACTTTC.

The chain carries TRBV25-1 and TRBJ1-4; TRBD1 matches 8 bases. This CDR3 comprises 16 residues. After removal of 2 bases from V and 7 bases from J, the junction contained 9 bases not matched to a gene. Germline assignment: CDR1 MGHDK and CDR2 SYGVNS. The CDR3 DNA sequence: TGTGCCAGCAGTGAACCACTAGGGACAGGCTTTGAAAAACTGTTTTTT. It encodes CASSEPLGTGFEKLFF.

The gene calls are TRBV6-5 and TRBJ1-5, with 10 bases aligning to TRBD1. The junction had 8 bases not matched to a gene; V was cut back by 3 bases and J by 6 bases. Germline V gene data show CDR1 as MNHEY and CDR2 as SVGAGI. The CDR3 consists of 16 residues. For the CDR3, the DNA is TGTGCCAGCAGTTATTGGGCGGGACAGGGGTCTCAGCCCCAGCATTTT. Residues: CASSYWAGQGSQPQHF.

The chain recombines TRBV2 with TRBJ1-5; TRBD1 matches at 7 bases. Germline CDR1 and CDR2: SNHLY and FYNNEI. This CDR3 is built from 14 residues. V lost 7 bases, J lost 7 bases, and 10 bases stayed unmatched. CDR3 nucleotides: TGTGCCAGCACCGCGGGCAGGGGGATCCAGCCCCAGCATTTT. It translates to CASTAGRGIQPQHF.